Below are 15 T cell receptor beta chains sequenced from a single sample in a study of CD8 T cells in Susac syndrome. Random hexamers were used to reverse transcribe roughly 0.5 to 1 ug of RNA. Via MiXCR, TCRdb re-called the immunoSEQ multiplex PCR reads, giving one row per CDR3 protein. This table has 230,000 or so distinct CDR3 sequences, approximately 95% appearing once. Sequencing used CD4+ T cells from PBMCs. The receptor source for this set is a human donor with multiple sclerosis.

The CDR3 DNA reads TGCAGTGCTAGGGCGTCCCGGGGGACACCATACGAGCAGTACTTC. It specifies CSARASRGTPYEQYF. The chain carries TRBV20-1 and TRBJ2-7; the D call may be TRBD1 or TRBD2 (6 bases each). Germline-derived CDR1 and CDR2 are DFQATT and SNEGSKA (reference sequence). The V gene lost 3 bases and the J gene lost 4 bases, with 19 bases spanning the gap. The CDR3 runs 15 residues.

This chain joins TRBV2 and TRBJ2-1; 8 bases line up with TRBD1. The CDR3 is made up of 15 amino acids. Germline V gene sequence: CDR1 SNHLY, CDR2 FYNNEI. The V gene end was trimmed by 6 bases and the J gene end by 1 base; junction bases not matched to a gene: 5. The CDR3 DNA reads TGTGCCAGCAGAGATTACAGGGGGTCCTACAATGAGCAGTTCTTC. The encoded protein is CASRDYRGSYNEQFF.

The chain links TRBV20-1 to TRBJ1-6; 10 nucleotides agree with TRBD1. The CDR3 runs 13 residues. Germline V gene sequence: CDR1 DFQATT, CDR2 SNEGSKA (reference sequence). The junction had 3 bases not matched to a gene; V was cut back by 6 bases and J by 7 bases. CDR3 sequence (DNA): TGCAGTGCCGGGACAGGGGCCAATTCACCCCTCCACTTT. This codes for CSAGTGANSPLHF.

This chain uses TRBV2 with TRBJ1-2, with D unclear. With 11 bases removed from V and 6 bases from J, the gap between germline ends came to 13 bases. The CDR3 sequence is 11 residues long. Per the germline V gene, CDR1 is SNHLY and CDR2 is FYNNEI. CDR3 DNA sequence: TGTGCCGTGGCGGGGAGCCATGGCTACACCTTC. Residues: CAVAGSHGYTF.

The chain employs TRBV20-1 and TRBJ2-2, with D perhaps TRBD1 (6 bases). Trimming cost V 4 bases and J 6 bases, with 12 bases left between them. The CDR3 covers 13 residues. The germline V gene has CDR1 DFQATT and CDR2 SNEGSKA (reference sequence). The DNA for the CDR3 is TGCAGTGCTACACACAGGGTTGCCGGGGAGCTGTTTTTT. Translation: CSATHRVAGELFF.

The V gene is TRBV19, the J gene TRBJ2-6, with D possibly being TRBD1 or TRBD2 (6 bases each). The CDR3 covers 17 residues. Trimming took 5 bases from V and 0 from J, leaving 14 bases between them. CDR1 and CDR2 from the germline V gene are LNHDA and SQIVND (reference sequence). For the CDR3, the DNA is TGTGCCAGTAGTCTGGGGGGCGTTAGCTCTGGGGCCAACGTCCTGACTTTC. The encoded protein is CASSLGGVSSGANVLTF.

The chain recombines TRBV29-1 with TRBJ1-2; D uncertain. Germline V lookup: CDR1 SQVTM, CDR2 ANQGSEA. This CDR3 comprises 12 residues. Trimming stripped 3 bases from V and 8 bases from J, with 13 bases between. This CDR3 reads CSVDAIYGGYTF. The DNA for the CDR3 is TGCAGCGTTGACGCGATTTACGGCGGCTACACCTTC.

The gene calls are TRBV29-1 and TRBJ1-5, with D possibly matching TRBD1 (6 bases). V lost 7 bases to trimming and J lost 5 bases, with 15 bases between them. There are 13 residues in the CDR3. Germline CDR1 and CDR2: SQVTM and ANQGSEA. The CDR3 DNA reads TGCAGCGACCTCGACAGGCCCGATCAGCCCCAGCATTTT. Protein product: CSDLDRPDQPQHF.

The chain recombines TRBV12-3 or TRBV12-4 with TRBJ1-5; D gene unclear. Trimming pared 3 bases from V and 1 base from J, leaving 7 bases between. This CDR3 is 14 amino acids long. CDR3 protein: CASSFSLSNQPQHF. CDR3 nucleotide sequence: TGTGCCAGCAGTTTTTCCCTGAGCAATCAGCCCCAGCATTTT.

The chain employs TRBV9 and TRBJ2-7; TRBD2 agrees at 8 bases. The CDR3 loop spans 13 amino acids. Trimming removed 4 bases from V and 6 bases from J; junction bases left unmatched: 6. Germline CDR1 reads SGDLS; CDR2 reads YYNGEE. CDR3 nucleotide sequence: TGTGCCAGCAGCATGGGACTAGTGGGCGAGCAGTACTTC. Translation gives CASSMGLVGEQYF.

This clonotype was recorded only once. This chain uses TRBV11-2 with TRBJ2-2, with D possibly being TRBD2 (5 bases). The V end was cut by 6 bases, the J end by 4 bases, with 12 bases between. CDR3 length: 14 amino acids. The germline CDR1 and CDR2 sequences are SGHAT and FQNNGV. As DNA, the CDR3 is TGTGCCAGCAGTAATACGAGGGTCACCGGGGAGCTGTTTTTT. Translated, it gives CASSNTRVTGELFF.

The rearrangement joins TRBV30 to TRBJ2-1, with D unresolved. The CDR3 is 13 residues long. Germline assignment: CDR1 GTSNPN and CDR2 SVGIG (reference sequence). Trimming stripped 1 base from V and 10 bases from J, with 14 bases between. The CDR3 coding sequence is TGTGCCTGGAGTGGGCCAGCAGCCTGGGAGCAGTTCTTC. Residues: CAWSGPAAWEQFF.

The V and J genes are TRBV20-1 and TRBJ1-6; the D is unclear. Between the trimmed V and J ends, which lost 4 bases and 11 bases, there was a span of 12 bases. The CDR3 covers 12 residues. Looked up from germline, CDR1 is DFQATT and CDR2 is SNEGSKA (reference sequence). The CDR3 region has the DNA TGCAGTGCTACAACCTCCGGAGCACCCCTCCACTTT. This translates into CSATTSGAPLHF.

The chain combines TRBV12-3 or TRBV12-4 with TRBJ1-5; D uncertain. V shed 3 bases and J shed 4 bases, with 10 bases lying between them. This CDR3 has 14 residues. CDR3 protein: CASSFARPNQPQHF. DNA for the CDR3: TGTGCCAGCAGTTTCGCCAGGCCGAATCAGCCCCAGCATTTT.

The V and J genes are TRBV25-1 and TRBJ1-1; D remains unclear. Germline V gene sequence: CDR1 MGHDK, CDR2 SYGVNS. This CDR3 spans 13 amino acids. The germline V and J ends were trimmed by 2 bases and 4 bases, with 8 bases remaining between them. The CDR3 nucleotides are TGTGCCAGCAGTGAAAGACTTTCCACTGAAGCTTTCTTT. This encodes CASSERLSTEAFF. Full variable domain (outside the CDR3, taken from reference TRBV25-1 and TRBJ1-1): EADIYQTPRYLVIGTGKKITLECSQTMGHDKMYWYQQDPGMELHLIHYSYGVNSTEKGDLSSESTVSRIRTEHFPLTLESARPSHTSQYLCASSERLSTEAFFGQGTRLTVV.